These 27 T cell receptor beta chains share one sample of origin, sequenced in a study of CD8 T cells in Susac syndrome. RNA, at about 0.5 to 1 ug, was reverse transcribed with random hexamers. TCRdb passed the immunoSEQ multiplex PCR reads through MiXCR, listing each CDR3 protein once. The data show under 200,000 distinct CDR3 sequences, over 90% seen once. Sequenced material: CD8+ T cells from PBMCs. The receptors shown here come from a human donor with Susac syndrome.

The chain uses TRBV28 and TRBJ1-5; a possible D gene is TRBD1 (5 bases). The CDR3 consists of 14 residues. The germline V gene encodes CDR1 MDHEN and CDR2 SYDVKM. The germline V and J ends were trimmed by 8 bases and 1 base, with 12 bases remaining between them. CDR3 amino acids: CASFPGRSNQPQHF. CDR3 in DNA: TGTGCCAGCTTTCCAGGGAGAAGCAATCAGCCCCAGCATTTT. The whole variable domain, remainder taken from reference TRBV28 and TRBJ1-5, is DVKVTQSSRYLVKRTGEKVFLECVQDMDHENMFWYRQDPGLGLRLIYFSYDVKMKEKGDIPEGYSVSREKKERFSLILESASTNQTSMYLCASFPGRSNQPQHFGDGTRLSIL.

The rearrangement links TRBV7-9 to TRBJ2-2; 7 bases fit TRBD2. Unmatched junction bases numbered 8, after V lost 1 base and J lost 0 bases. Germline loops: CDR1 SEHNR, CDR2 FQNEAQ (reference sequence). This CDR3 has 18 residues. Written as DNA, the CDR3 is TGTGCCAGCAGCTTAGTAACGTCTAGCGGCTCGAACACCGGGGAGCTGTTTTTT. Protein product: CASSLVTSSGSNTGELFF.

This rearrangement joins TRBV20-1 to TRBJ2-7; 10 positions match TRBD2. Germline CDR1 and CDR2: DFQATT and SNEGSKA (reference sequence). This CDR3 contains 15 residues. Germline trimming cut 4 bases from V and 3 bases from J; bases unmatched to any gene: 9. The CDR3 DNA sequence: TGCAGTGCTACTAGCGGGGGCATTTATAACTACGAGCAGTACTTC. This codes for CSATSGGIYNYEQYF.

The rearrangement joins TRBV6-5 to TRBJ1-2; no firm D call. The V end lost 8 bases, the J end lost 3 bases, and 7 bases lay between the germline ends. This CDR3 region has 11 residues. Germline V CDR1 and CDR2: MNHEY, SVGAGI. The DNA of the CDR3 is TGTGCCAGCGGTAGGGACTATGGCTACACCTTC. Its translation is CASGRDYGYTF.

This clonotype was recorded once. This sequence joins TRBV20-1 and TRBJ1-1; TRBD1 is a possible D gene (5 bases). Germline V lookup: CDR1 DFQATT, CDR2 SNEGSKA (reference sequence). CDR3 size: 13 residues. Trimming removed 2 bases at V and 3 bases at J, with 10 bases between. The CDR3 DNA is TGCAGTGCTAGAAGAGGGACCCACACTGAAGCTTTCTTT. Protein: CSARRGTHTEAFF.

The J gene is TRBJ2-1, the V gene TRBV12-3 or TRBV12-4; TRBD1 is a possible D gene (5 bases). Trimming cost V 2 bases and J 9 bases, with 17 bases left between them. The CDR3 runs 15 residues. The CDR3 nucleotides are TGTGCCAGCAGTTTACGACAGCAGTATAGTGGTGAGCAGTTCTTC. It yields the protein CASSLRQQYSGEQFF.

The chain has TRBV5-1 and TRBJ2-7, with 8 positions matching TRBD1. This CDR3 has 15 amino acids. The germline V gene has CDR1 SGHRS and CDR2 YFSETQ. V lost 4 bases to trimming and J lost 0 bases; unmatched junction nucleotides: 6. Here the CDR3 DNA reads TGCGCCAGCAGCGCCAGGGGGCCTATCTCCTACGAGCAGTACTTC. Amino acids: CASSARGPISYEQYF. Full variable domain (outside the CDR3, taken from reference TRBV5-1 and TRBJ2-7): KAGVTQTPRYLIKTRGQQVTLSCSPISGHRSVSWYQQTPGQGLQFLFEYFSETQRNKGNFPGRFSGRQFSNSRSEMNVSTLELGDSALYLCASSARGPISYEQYFGPGTRLTVT.

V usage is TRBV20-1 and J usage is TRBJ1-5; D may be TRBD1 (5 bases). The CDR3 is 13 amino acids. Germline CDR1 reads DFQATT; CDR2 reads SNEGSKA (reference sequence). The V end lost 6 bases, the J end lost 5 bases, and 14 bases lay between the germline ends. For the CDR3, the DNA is TGCAGTGCCTATGAGAGGGGAGATCAGCCCCAGCATTTT. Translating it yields CSAYERGDQPQHF.

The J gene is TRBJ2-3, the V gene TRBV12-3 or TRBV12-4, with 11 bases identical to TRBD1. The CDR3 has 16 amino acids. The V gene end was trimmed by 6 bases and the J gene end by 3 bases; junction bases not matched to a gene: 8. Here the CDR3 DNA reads TGTGCCAGCAGCGATGTGGGACAGGGGGTTACAGATACGCAGTATTTT. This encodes CASSDVGQGVTDTQYF.

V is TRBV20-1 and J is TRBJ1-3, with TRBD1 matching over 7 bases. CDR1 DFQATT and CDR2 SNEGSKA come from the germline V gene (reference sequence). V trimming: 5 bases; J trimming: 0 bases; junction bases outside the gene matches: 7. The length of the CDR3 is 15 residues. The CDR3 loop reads CSALPDRRSGNTIYF. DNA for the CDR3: TGCAGTGCTCTCCCGGACAGGCGCTCTGGAAACACCATATATTTT.

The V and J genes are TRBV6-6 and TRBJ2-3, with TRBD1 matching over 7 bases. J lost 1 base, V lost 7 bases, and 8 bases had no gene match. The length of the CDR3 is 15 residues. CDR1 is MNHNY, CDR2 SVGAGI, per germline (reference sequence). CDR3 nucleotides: TGTGCCAGCACCGTGACAGGGTATCGCACAGATACGCAGTATTTT. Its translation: CASTVTGYRTDTQYF.

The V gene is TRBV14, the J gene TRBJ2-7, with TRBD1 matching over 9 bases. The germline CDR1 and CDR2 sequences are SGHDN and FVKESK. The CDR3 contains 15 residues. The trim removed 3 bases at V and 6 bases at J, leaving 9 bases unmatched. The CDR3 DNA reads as TGTGCCAGCAGCCACCTAGGGACAGGGAACTTCGAGCAGTACTTC. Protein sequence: CASSHLGTGNFEQYF.

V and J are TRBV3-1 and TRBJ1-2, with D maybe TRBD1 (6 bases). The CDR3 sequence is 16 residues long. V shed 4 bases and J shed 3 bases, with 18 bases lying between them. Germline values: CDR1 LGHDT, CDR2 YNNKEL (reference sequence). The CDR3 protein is CASSPWGAGTDYGYTF. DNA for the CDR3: TGTGCCAGCAGCCCCTGGGGGGCAGGGACGGACTATGGCTACACCTTC.

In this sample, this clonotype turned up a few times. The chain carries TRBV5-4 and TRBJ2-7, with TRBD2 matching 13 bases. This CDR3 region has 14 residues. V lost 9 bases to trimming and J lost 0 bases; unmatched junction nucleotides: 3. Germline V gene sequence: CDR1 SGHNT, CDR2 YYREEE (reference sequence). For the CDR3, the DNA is TGTGCCACCGGACTAGCGGGAGTCTCCTACGAGCAGTACTTC. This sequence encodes CATGLAGVSYEQYF.

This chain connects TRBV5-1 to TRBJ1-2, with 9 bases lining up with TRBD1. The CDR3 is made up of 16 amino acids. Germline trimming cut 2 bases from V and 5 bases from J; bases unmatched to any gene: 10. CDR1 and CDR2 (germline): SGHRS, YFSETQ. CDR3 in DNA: TGCGCCAGCAGCTTCCCGAGGGACAGGGCGAATTATGGCTACACCTTC. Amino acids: CASSFPRDRANYGYTF.

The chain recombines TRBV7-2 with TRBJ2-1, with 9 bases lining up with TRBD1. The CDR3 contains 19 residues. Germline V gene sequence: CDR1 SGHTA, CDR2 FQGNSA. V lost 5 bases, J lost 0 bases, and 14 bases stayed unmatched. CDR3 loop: CASSVVPGQGQSSYNEQFF. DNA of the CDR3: TGTGCCAGCAGCGTAGTCCCGGGACAGGGCCAGAGCTCCTACAATGAGCAGTTCTTC.

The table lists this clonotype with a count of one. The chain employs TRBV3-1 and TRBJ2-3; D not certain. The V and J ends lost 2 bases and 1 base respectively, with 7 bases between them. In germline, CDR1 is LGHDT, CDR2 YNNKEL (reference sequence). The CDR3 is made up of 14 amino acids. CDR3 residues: CASSQYRGTDTQYF. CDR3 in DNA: TGTGCCAGCAGCCAATATCGGGGCACAGATACGCAGTATTTT.

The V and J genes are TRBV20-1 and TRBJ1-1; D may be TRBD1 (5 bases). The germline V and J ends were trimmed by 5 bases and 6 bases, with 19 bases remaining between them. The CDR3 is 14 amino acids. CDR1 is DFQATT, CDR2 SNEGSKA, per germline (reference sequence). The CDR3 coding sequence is TGCAGTGCTCCGAATCGCACAGGTGTCGCTGAAGCTTTCTTT. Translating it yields CSAPNRTGVAEAFF.

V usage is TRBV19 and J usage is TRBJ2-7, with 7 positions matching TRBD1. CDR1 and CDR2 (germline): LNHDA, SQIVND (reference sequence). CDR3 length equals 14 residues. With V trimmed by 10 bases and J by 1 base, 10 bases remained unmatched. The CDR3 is CATSAGTASYEQYF. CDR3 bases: TGTGCCACCTCCGCCGGGACAGCTTCCTACGAGCAGTACTTC.

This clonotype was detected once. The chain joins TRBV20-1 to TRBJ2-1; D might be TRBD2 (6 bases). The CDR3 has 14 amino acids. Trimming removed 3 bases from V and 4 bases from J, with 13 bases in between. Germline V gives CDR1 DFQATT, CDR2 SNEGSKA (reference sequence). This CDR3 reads CSASHGRGYNEQFF. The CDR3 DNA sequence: TGCAGTGCTAGCCATGGGCGGGGTTACAATGAGCAGTTCTTC.

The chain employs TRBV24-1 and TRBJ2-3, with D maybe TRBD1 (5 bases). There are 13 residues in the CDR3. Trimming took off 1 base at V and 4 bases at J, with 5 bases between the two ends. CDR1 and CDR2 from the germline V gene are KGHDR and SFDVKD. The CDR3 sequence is CATSDLGADTQYF. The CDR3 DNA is TGTGCCACCAGTGATTTAGGGGCAGATACGCAGTATTTT.

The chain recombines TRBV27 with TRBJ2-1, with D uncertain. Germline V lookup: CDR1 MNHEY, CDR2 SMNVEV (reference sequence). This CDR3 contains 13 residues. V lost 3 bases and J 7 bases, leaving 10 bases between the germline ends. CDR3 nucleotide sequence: TGTGCCAGCAGTTTGGGCGACCTTAATGAGCAGTTCTTC. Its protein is CASSLGDLNEQFF.

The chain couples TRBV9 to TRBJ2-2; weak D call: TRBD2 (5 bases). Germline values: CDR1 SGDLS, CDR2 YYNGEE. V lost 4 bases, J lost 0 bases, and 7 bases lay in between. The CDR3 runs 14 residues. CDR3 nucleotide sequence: TGTGCCAGCAGCCCTAGCCCGAACACCGGGGAGCTGTTTTTT. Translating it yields CASSPSPNTGELFF.

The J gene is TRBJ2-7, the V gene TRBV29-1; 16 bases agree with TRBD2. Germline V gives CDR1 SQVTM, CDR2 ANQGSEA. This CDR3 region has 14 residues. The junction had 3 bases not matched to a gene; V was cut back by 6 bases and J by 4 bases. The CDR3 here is CSVGGLAGGYEQYF. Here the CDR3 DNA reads TGCAGCGTGGGGGGACTAGCGGGAGGGTACGAGCAGTACTTC.

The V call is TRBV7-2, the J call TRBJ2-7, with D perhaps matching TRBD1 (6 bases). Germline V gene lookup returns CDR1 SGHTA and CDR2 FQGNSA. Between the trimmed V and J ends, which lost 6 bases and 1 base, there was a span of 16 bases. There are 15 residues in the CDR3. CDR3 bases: TGTGCCAGCAGGCCCGGGACACTTCAATCCTACGAGCAGTACTTC. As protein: CASRPGTLQSYEQYF.

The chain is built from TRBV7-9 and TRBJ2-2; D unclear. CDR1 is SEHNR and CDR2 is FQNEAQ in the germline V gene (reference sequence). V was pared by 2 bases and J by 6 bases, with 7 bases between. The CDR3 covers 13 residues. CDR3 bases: TGTGCCAGCAGCTTAAAACTTTCCGGGGAGCTGTTTTTT. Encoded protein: CASSLKLSGELFF.

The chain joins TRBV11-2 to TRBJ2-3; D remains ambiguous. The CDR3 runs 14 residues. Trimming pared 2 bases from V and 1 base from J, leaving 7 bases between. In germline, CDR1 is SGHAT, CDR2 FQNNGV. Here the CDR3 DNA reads TGTGCCAGCAGCTTATACACTGGCACAGATACGCAGTATTTT. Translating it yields CASSLYTGTDTQYF.